Presented here are 2 T cell receptor beta chains from one specimen sequenced in a study of T cells in Graves' hyperthyroidism and ophthalmopathy. Researchers amplified the TCR beta CDR3 regions from RNA transcripts. The HTBI set primed first-round TCR CDR3 RT-PCR. TCRdb called the multiplex PCR reads again in MiXCR, with one record for every CDR3 protein. The sample has about 560,000 distinct CDR3 sequences; around 17% are singletons. Sequencing was done on a sample of blood. Source of these receptors: a woman younger than 35 with Graves' hyperthyroidism.

The chain couples TRBV19 to TRBJ1-1, with D possibly being TRBD1 (5 bases). The CDR3 contains 17 residues. V was trimmed by 6 bases and J by 5 bases, leaving 25 bases between them. Germline-derived CDR1 and CDR2 are LNHDA and SQIVND (reference sequence). The CDR3 DNA is TGTGCCAGTAGACCCTCCGGGACGGGTTTTTTGAGAACTGAAGCTTTCTTT. This sequence encodes CASRPSGTGFLRTEAFF.

This clonotype appeared many times. J is TRBJ2-7 and V is TRBV29-1, with 8 bases matching TRBD1. In germline, CDR1 is SQVTM, CDR2 ANQGSEA. Trimming removed 7 bases from V and 5 bases from J; junction bases left unmatched: 10. This CDR3 comprises 13 residues. The CDR3 here is CSAELDRVNEQYF. The CDR3 DNA reads as TGCAGCGCCGAGCTGGACAGGGTCAACGAGCAGTACTTC.